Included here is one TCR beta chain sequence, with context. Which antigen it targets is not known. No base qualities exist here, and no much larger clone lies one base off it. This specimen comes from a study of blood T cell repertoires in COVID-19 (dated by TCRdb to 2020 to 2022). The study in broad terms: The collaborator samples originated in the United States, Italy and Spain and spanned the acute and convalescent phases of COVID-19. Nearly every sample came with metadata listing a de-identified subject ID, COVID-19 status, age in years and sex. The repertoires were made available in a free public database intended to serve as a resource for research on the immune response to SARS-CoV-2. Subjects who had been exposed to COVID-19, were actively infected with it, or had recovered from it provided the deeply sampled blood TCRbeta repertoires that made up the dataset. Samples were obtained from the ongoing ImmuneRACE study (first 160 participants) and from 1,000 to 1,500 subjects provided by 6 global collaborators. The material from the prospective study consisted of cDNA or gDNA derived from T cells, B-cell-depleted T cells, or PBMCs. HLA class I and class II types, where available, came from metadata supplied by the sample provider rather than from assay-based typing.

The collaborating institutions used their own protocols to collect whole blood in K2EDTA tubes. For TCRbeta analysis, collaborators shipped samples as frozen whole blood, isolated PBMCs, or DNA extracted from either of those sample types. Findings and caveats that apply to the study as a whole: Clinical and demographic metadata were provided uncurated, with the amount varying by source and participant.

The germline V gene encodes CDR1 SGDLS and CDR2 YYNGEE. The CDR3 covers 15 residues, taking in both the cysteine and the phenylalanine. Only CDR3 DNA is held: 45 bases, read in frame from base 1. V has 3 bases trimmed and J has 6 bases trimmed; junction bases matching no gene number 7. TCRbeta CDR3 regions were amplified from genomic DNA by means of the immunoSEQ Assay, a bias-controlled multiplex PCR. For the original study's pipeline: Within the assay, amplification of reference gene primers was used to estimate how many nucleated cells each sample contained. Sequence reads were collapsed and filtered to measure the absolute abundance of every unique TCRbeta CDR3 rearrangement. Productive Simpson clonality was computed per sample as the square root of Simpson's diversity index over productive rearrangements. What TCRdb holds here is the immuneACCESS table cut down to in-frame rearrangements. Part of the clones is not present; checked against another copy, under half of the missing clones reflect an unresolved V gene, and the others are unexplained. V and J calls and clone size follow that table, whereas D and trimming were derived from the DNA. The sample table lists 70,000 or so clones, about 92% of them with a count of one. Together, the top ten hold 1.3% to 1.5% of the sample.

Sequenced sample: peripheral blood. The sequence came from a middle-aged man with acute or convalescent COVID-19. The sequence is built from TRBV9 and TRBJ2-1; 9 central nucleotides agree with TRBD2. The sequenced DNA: TGTGCCAGCAGCGGCACTAGCGGGCTGCTCAATGAGCAGTTCTTC. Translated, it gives CASSGTSGLLNEQFF.